The 32 T cell receptor beta chains listed next were all sequenced from one sample in a study of blood T cells in healthy people across ages. A sample-barcoded 5' primer and a J-beta primer mix were used in a second PCR of about 7 to 12 cycles. TCRdb re-derived calls from the 5' RACE reads in MiXCR, one entry per CDR3 protein. Found here are about 900,000 distinct CDR3 sequences, roughly 60% of them singletons; the top ten hold roughly 26%. The source material was blood. The receptors come from a man aged 25-45 years in good health.

The chain links TRBV14 to TRBJ2-3, with a possible D match to TRBD1 (6 bases). V was clipped by 0 bases and J by 0 bases, with 16 bases between them. This CDR3 spans 18 amino acids. Germline values: CDR1 SGHDN, CDR2 FVKESK. The CDR3 DNA reads TGTGCCAGCAGCCAAGATAGGGCGCCAGGGGCTAGCACAGATACGCAGTATTTT. This codes for CASSQDRAPGASTDTQYF.

The chain couples TRBV5-1 to TRBJ2-1; 14 positions agree with TRBD2. V lost 5 bases, J lost 3 bases, and 4 bases stayed unmatched. From germline, CDR1 is SGHRS and CDR2 YFSETQ. CDR3 length: 16 residues. The CDR3 DNA is TGCGCCAGCAGTACGACTAGCGGGGGGGACTACAATGAGCAGTTCTTC. It yields the protein CASSTTSGGDYNEQFF.

This rearrangement joins TRBV20-1 to TRBJ2-7; no firm D call. The V gene lost 6 bases and the J gene lost 2 bases, with 14 bases spanning the gap. This CDR3 is built from 13 residues. Germline CDR1 reads DFQATT; CDR2 reads SNEGSKA (reference sequence). The chain's CDR3 is CSASGLRTYEQYF. DNA for the CDR3: TGCAGTGCCTCCGGTCTTCGGACCTACGAGCAGTACTTC.

This clonotype has more than one count but fewer than ten. The chain couples TRBV4-2 to TRBJ2-5; TRBD2 aligns across 14 bases. The CDR3 runs to 17 residues. With V trimmed by 3 bases and J by 0 bases, 3 bases remained unmatched. Germline lookup yields CDR1 LGHNA and CDR2 YNFKEQ. CDR3 nucleotide sequence: TGTGCCAGCAGCCACGGACTAGCGGGGGGTTACCAAGAGACCCAGTACTTC. Its protein is CASSHGLAGGYQETQYF.

The V call is TRBV12-3 or TRBV12-4, the J call TRBJ2-3; the match to TRBD2 covers 13 bases. CDR3 length: 16 residues. With 7 bases clipped from V and 10 bases from J, the junction kept 14 bases outside the gene matches. The CDR3 region is CASTPGLAGARLSQYF. CDR3 bases: TGTGCCAGCACCCCCGGACTAGCGGGGGCCCGGCTTTCGCAGTATTTT.

This chain uses TRBV3-1 with TRBJ2-5; TRBD2 matches 7 bases. Judging by the DNA end, TRBJ2-7 fits better; the J call may be wrong. This CDR3 has 13 amino acids. Germline CDR1 reads LGHDT; CDR2 reads YNNKEL (reference sequence). The CDR3 DNA follows: TGTGCCAGCAGCCAATCGTCGGGGGGCGAGCAGTACTTC. It encodes CASSQSSGGEQYF.

CDR3 region: CASSSSVGTGTHQPQHF. DNA of the CDR3: TGTGCCAGCAGTTCATCCGTAGGAACAGGCACCCATCAGCCCCAGCATTTT. This rearrangement joins TRBV27 to TRBJ1-5; D is perhaps TRBD1 (5 bases). The V and J ends lost 4 bases and 5 bases respectively, with 21 bases between them. Germline lookup yields CDR1 MNHEY and CDR2 SMNVEV (reference sequence). This CDR3 has 17 amino acids.

With respect to this clonotype: An end of the junction differs from the germline gene, which may be a read error. V usage is TRBV7-9 and J usage is TRBJ2-7; D remains unclear. CDR3 length equals 14 residues. CDR1 is SEHNR, CDR2 FQNEAQ, per germline (reference sequence). The CDR3 spells CASSPKESPYELYF. CDR3 sequence (DNA): TGTGCCAGCAGCCCAAAGGAAAGCCCCTACGAGCTGTACTTC.

This chain connects TRBV28 to TRBJ2-7, with 9 bases fitting TRBD2. The V gene's germline CDR1 is MDHEN and CDR2 SYDVKM. J was trimmed by 5 bases and V by 4 bases; bases with no gene match: 9. The CDR3 consists of 15 residues. CDR3 nucleotides: TGTGCCAGCAGTTGGCCAAGTAGCGGGAGAAACGAGCAGTACTTC. Translating gives CASSWPSSGRNEQYF.

The rearrangement links TRBV12-3 or TRBV12-4 to TRBJ2-3, with 9 bases lining up with TRBD2. V shed 6 bases, J shed 6 bases, and the junction held 7 bases outside the gene matches. The CDR3 extends over 14 amino acids. CDR3 region: CASRLAGGPDTQYF. CDR3 DNA sequence: TGTGCCAGCAGACTGGCGGGGGGGCCGGATACGCAGTATTTT.

V gene TRBV12-3 or TRBV12-4 combines with J gene TRBJ2-5, with 8 bases identical to TRBD1. The length of the CDR3 is 15 residues. V lost 4 bases to trimming and J lost 2 bases; unmatched junction nucleotides: 6. CDR3 loop: CASSSAGQDQETQYF. Here the CDR3 DNA reads TGTGCCAGCAGTTCCGCGGGACAGGATCAAGAGACCCAGTACTTC.

The genes are TRBV6-4 and TRBJ2-1; D might be TRBD1 (5 bases). CDR3 length equals 16 residues. Trimming removed 0 bases at V and 1 base at J, with 10 bases between. Per the germline V gene, CDR1 is MRHNA and CDR2 is SNTAGT. CDR3: CASSDSLQVSYNEQFF. The CDR3 nucleotides read TGTGCCAGCAGTGACTCGTTACAGGTATCCTACAATGAGCAGTTCTTC.

This chain uses TRBV16 with TRBJ2-3, with 8 bases identical to TRBD1. In germline, CDR1 is KGHSY, CDR2 FQNENV. This CDR3 has 17 amino acids. J was trimmed by 1 base and V by 2 bases; bases with no gene match: 8. This CDR3 reads CASSQRTGLEGTDTQYF. CDR3 nucleotide sequence: TGTGCCAGCAGCCAACGGACAGGGCTAGAGGGCACAGATACGCAGTATTTT. The full variable domain, with the rest looked up from reference TRBV16 and TRBJ2-3, is GEEVAQTPKHLVRGEGQKAKLYCAPIKGHSYVFWYQQVLKNEFKFLISFQNENVFDETGMPKERFSAKCLPNSPCSLEIQATKLEDSAVYFCASSQRTGLEGTDTQYFGPGTRLTVL.

The CDR3 spells CSAKTLDQGLWEQFF. The CDR3 DNA follows: TGCAGTGCTAAGACGTTGGACCAGGGACTCTGGGAGCAGTTCTTC. The chain uses TRBV20-1 and TRBJ2-1, with D perhaps matching TRBD2 (6 bases). V was clipped by 4 bases and J by 10 bases, with 23 bases between them. This CDR3 is 15 amino acids long. The germline V gene encodes CDR1 DFQATT and CDR2 SNEGSKA (reference sequence).

This chain connects TRBV7-6 to TRBJ2-7; D gene unclear. Germline V gene sequence: CDR1 SGHVS, CDR2 FNYEAQ. CDR3 length: 14 amino acids. V dropped 1 base and J dropped 5 bases, with 12 bases sitting between them. The CDR3 DNA follows: TGTGCCAGCAGCTTAGGGGCCCTGGGGAACGAGCAGTACTTC. Encoded protein: CASSLGALGNEQYF.

CDR3 amino acids: CASSRDRYSNQPQHF. The DNA for the CDR3 is TGTGCCAGCAGCCGGGACAGGTATAGCAATCAGCCCCAGCATTTT. V usage is TRBV6-5 and J usage is TRBJ1-5; 8 bases match TRBD1. The trim removed 6 bases at V and 0 bases at J, leaving 4 bases unmatched. The CDR3 spans 15 residues. Germline V gene sequence: CDR1 MNHEY, CDR2 SVGAGI.

This clonotype was seen just once. The chain combines TRBV20-1 with TRBJ2-5; TRBD2 agrees at 11 bases. CDR3 length equals 18 residues. Germline V gene lookup returns CDR1 DFQATT and CDR2 SNEGSKA (reference sequence). The V gene end was trimmed by 4 bases and the J gene end by 1 base; junction bases not matched to a gene: 14. This CDR3 reads CSATTASGGPLPQETQYF. The CDR3 DNA reads as TGCAGTGCTACCACAGCTAGCGGGGGGCCTCTCCCCCAAGAGACCCAGTACTTC.

This rearrangement joins TRBV9 to TRBJ1-5, with D perhaps matching TRBD1 (5 bases). CDR1 and CDR2 (germline): SGDLS, YYNGEE. V dropped 3 bases and J dropped 1 base, with 11 bases sitting between them. This CDR3 comprises 15 residues. The CDR3 DNA is TGTGCCAGCAGCGCAGGGTCCCCGAGCAATCAGCCCCAGCATTTT. Protein product: CASSAGSPSNQPQHF.

Here the CDR3 reads CASSSRGTVSSYEQYF. CDR3 nucleotides: TGTGCCAGCAGCTCCCGGGGGACGGTTAGCTCCTACGAGCAGTACTTC. V usage is TRBV9 and J usage is TRBJ2-7; tentatively, D is TRBD2 (6 bases). V dropped 4 bases and J dropped 0 bases, with 17 bases sitting between them. Germline V gives CDR1 SGDLS, CDR2 YYNGEE. The CDR3 runs 16 residues.

The rearrangement links TRBV20-1 to TRBJ2-3, with D possibly being TRBD1 or TRBD2 (6 bases each). The CDR3 totals 15 residues. From germline, CDR1 is DFQATT and CDR2 SNEGSKA (reference sequence). The ends were cut back, 6 bases at V and 3 bases at J, with 19 bases in the middle. The CDR3 coding sequence is TGCAGTGCCTCCCGGGGGCGGGGAGCTACAGATACGCAGTATTTT. This translates into CSASRGRGATDTQYF.

This clonotype was seen many times. The chain links TRBV4-2 to TRBJ2-7; D unclear. From germline, CDR1 is LGHNA and CDR2 YNFKEQ. The CDR3 extends over 15 amino acids. Trimming took off 1 base at V and 0 bases at J, with 10 bases between the two ends. The CDR3 is CASSQVSGVSYEQYF. The CDR3 DNA is TGTGCCAGCAGCCAAGTGAGTGGGGTCTCCTACGAGCAGTACTTC.

The chain recombines TRBV14 with TRBJ2-3, with D maybe TRBD2 (7 bases). Deletions cut 4 bases from V and 6 bases from J, with 17 bases between. Germline CDR1 and CDR2: SGHDN and FVKESK. The CDR3 is 15 amino acids. CDR3 residues: CASSPLGGRRDTQYF. The DNA of the CDR3 is TGTGCCAGCAGCCCTCTGGGGGGGCGAAGGGATACGCAGTATTTT.

This clonotype has a single count. The chain couples TRBV28 to TRBJ1-2; 9 bases align to TRBD1. Germline CDR1 and CDR2: MDHEN and SYDVKM. The J segment lost 3 bases and the V segment lost 6 bases, leaving 5 bases of the junction unmatched. The CDR3 has 14 amino acids. CDR3 region: CASSRTGEDYGYTF. The CDR3 nucleotides read TGTGCCAGCAGCAGGACAGGGGAGGACTATGGCTACACCTTC.

This clonotype has only a few counts. This chain links TRBV7-3 with TRBJ2-3; D is possibly TRBD1 or TRBD2 (5 bases each). Trimming took 5 bases from V and 4 from J, leaving 22 bases between them. Looked up from germline, CDR1 is SGHTA and CDR2 is FQGTGA. The CDR3 has 17 residues. Written as DNA, the CDR3 is TGTGCCAGCAGCGAAAGAGGGAGAGGGCAGGGCGCAGATACGCAGTATTTT. Protein sequence: CASSERGRGQGADTQYF.

V usage is TRBV10-3 and J usage is TRBJ2-7, with D unclear. Germline V gene sequence: CDR1 ENHRY, CDR2 SYGVKD. The V gene lost 3 bases and the J gene lost 7 bases, with 10 bases spanning the gap. There are 12 residues in the CDR3. The DNA for the CDR3 is TGTGCCATCAGTGAAGGTACGAGAGAGCAGTACTTC. Residues: CAISEGTREQYF.

With regard to this clonotype: A read error is possible here, since a much larger clone lies one base away. The chain is built from TRBV5-6 and TRBJ2-7; 10 positions agree with TRBD1. V was clipped by 7 bases and J by 7 bases; unmatched bases: 11. CDR1 and CDR2 (germline): SGHDT, YYEEEE. The CDR3 runs to 14 residues. The CDR3 loop is CASRPGTGAREQYF. The DNA for the CDR3 is TGTGCCAGCCGCCCAGGGACAGGGGCGAGAGAGCAGTACTTC.

The chain links TRBV4-1 to TRBJ1-6; 10 bases fit TRBD1. The CDR3 covers 17 residues. V was pared by 4 bases and J by 6 bases, with 9 bases of the junction left unmatched. Germline CDR1 is MGHRA and CDR2 is YSYEKL. DNA of the CDR3: TGCGCCAGCAGCCTCGATCAGGGACAGGGGTTTAATTCACCCCTCCACTTT. It translates to CASSLDQGQGFNSPLHF.

V and J are TRBV6-5 and TRBJ2-3; D gene unclear. The germline gives CDR1 MNHEY, CDR2 SVGAGI. This CDR3 contains 15 residues. Trimming removed 7 bases at V and 3 bases at J, with 17 bases between. The DNA for the CDR3 is TGTGCCAGCATTAGACGTAGACCTGGGACAGATACGCAGTATTTT. Translation: CASIRRRPGTDTQYF.

The gene calls are TRBV28 and TRBJ1-1, with D uncertain. V was shortened by 3 bases and J by 4 bases, with 12 bases between the two germline ends. There are 14 residues in the CDR3. Germline V CDR1 and CDR2: MDHEN, SYDVKM. CDR3 coding DNA: TGTGCCAGCAGTTTGCCGTCGGGATTCACTGAAGCTTTCTTT. It codes for CASSLPSGFTEAFF.

The J gene is TRBJ2-5, the V gene TRBV7-2; TRBD2 agrees at 8 bases. The germline gives CDR1 SGHTA, CDR2 FQGNSA. The trim removed 6 bases at V and 5 bases at J, leaving 8 bases unmatched. CDR3 length: 14 residues. CDR3 DNA sequence: TGTGCCAGCAGTGAAGGCGGGGGGATGGAGACCCAGTACTTC. This encodes CASSEGGGMETQYF.

V is TRBV6-1 and J is TRBJ2-7, with 7 bases fitting TRBD1. CDR3 size: 13 residues. The V and J ends lost 8 bases and 3 bases, in that order; junction bases with no gene match: 7. Per germline, CDR1 MNHNS and CDR2 SASEGT. CDR3 DNA sequence: TGTGCCAGCGGACACCGGGACAGCTACGAGCAGTACTTC. Encoded protein: CASGHRDSYEQYF.

The chain uses TRBV6-1 and TRBJ2-3; D is unresolved. V dropped 5 bases and J dropped 0 bases, with 12 bases sitting between them. Per the germline V gene, CDR1 is MNHNS and CDR2 is SASEGT. This CDR3 comprises 15 residues. Here the CDR3 DNA reads TGTGCCAGCAGTCCCAGACGGTCTAGCACAGATACGCAGTATTTT. Translation: CASSPRRSSTDTQYF.